These 15 T cell receptor beta chains were all obtained from the same sample, sequenced in a study of blood T cell repertoires in COVID-19. The method was immunoSEQ multiplex PCR; TCRdb's version includes in-frame clones alone and lacks a portion of them. This sample has roughly 160,000 clones, with roughly 90% found just once. The sample comprised peripheral blood. Receptors originate from a woman aged 60-75 years who had recovered from COVID-19.

This clone was detected only once. This chain uses TRBV21-1 with TRBJ1-1. TRBV21-1 is designated a pseudogene. The CDR3 is made up of 16 amino acids. The CDR3 DNA is TGTGCCAGCCCGCGGGGGCTCAGGCCCGCGAACACTGAAGCTTTCTTT. Amino acid sequence: CASPRGLRPANTEAFF.

The chain recombines TRBV14 with TRBJ1-5; maybe TRBD1 (5 bases). The length of the CDR3 is 13 residues. Trimming cost V 5 bases and J 5 bases, with 10 bases left between them. The germline V gene has CDR1 SGHDN and CDR2 FVKESK. CDR3 in DNA: TGTGCCAGCAGCAGTTGGGGGGATCAGCCCCAGCATTTT. It is translated as CASSSWGDQPQHF.

DNA for the CDR3: TGTGCCAGCAGCATAGGGACAAATCCATCACCCCTCCACTTT. Translated: CASSIGTNPSPLHF. The J gene is TRBJ1-6, the V gene TRBV7-8, with D maybe TRBD1 (6 bases). Trimming removed 5 bases at V and 10 bases at J, with 15 bases between. Germline loops: CDR1 SGHVS, CDR2 FQNEAQ. The CDR3 runs 14 residues.

The chain combines TRBV28 with TRBJ2-7; D is ambiguous. This CDR3 has 15 residues. Trimming removed 1 base at V and 2 bases at J, with 12 bases between. From germline, CDR1 is MDHEN and CDR2 SYDVKM. The CDR3 DNA sequence: TGTGCCAGCAGTTTATATCAGTCCTCCGCCTACGAGCAGTACTTC. Residues: CASSLYQSSAYEQYF.

The V and J genes are TRBV5-1 and TRBJ2-1; 9 bases are a match to TRBD2. From germline, CDR1 is SGHRS and CDR2 YFSETQ. V shed 4 bases, J shed 7 bases, and the junction held 6 bases outside the gene matches. The CDR3 totals 14 residues. CDR3 in DNA: TGCGCCAGCAGCACCGGGACTAGCCCAAATGAGCAGTTCTTC. It encodes CASSTGTSPNEQFF.

The rearrangement joins TRBV3-1 (or the pseudogene TRBV3-2) to TRBJ1-2, with TRBD1 identical over 8 bases. The CDR3 is 16 residues long. Germline-derived CDR1 and CDR2 are LGHDT and YNNKEL (reference sequence). V shed 3 bases and J 4 bases; nucleotides not matched to a gene: 10. CDR3 sequence reads: CASSHRGQGRGYGYTF. CDR3 DNA sequence: TGTGCCAGCAGCCACCGCGGACAGGGACGTGGCTATGGCTACACCTTC.

The chain combines TRBV30 with TRBJ1-2; no definite D call. This CDR3 spans 14 amino acids. V was clipped by 2 bases and J by 3 bases, with 13 bases between them. The germline gives CDR1 GTSNPN, CDR2 SVGIG (reference sequence). The CDR3 reads CAWSRSGADYGYTF. CDR3 DNA: TGTGCCTGGAGTCGATCCGGTGCGGACTATGGCTACACCTTC.

The chain recombines TRBV14 with TRBJ2-3; 8 positions agree with TRBD2. Trimming cost V 3 bases and J 4 bases; bases outside gene matches: 9. This CDR3 is 16 amino acids long. Germline-derived CDR1 and CDR2 are SGHDN and FVKESK. This chain's CDR3 is CASSHGAGVGPDTQYF. The CDR3 bases are TGTGCCAGCAGCCATGGAGCGGGGGTGGGCCCAGATACGCAGTATTTT. Complete variable domain (other parts from reference TRBV14 and TRBJ2-3): EAGVTQFPSHSVIEKGQTVTLRCDPISGHDNLYWYRRVMGKEIKFLLHFVKESKQDESGMPNNRFLAERTGGTYSTLKVQPAELEDSGVYFCASSHGAGVGPDTQYFGPGTRLTVL.

V usage is TRBV7-9 and J usage is TRBJ1-5; TRBD1 agrees at 8 bases. The trim removed 5 bases at V and 5 bases at J, leaving 8 bases unmatched. The CDR3 loop spans 15 amino acids. CDR1 is SEHNR and CDR2 is FQNEAQ in the germline V gene (reference sequence). The CDR3 spells CASSTGQGLDQPQHF. In DNA form, the CDR3 reads TGTGCCAGCAGCACCGGACAGGGACTCGATCAGCCCCAGCATTTT.

The chain combines TRBV18 with TRBJ2-7, with 7 bases matching TRBD1. The CDR3 is 19 residues long. V shed 1 base, J shed 2 bases, and the junction held 17 bases outside the gene matches. Germline V gene sequence: CDR1 KGHSH, CDR2 LQKENI. The CDR3 DNA sequence: TGTGCCAGCTCACCACTAACCCCCCAACCGGGACAGCCGGCCTACGAGCAGTACTTC. The encoded protein is CASSPLTPQPGQPAYEQYF.

This chain links TRBV28 with TRBJ2-1, with D tentatively TRBD2 (5 bases). Germline loops: CDR1 MDHEN, CDR2 SYDVKM. V was pared by 1 base and J by 9 bases, with 10 bases between. The CDR3 length is 13 residues. CDR3 coding DNA: TGTGCCAGCAGTTTATCTAGCCGGAGTGAGCAGTTCTTC. Translating it yields CASSLSSRSEQFF.

This sequence joins TRBV6-5 and TRBJ1-1; 8 nucleotides align to TRBD1. The CDR3 runs 14 residues. J lost 2 bases, V lost 6 bases, and 5 bases had no gene match. The germline gives CDR1 MNHEY, CDR2 SVGAGI. The CDR3 reads CASSYGQGNTEAFF. DNA for the CDR3: TGTGCCAGCAGCTATGGACAGGGTAACACTGAAGCTTTCTTT.

This chain joins TRBV7-2 and TRBJ1-4; D call uncertain. Trimming took off 5 bases at V and 7 bases at J, with 11 bases between the two ends. This CDR3 comprises 13 residues. Germline CDR1 is SGHTA and CDR2 is FQGNSA. This CDR3 reads CASSTPLGEKLFF. As DNA, the CDR3 is TGTGCCAGCAGCACTCCACTTGGTGAAAAACTGTTTTTT.

This clone occurred once. V is TRBV11-2 and J is TRBJ1-6; D is undetermined. The CDR3 is 14 amino acids. Trimming removed 1 base at V and 5 bases at J, with 6 bases between. Germline V gives CDR1 SGHAT, CDR2 FQNNGV. The CDR3 here is CASSLGGNNSPLHF. CDR3 coding DNA: TGTGCCAGCAGCTTAGGAGGGAATAATTCACCCCTCCACTTT.

V gene TRBV11-2 combines with J gene TRBJ2-1; 7 bases agree with TRBD1. Germline V gene sequence: CDR1 SGHAT, CDR2 FQNNGV. Trimming cost V 3 bases and J 7 bases; bases outside gene matches: 3. This CDR3 spans 13 amino acids. CDR3 protein: CASSFNRGNEQFF. The CDR3 DNA follows: TGTGCCAGCAGCTTTAACAGGGGTAATGAGCAGTTCTTC. Complete variable domain (other parts from reference TRBV11-2 and TRBJ2-1): EAGVAQSPRYKIIEKRQSVAFWCNPISGHATLYWYQQILGQGPKLLIQFQNNGVVDDSQLPKDRFSAERLKGVDSTLKIQPAKLEDSAVYLCASSFNRGNEQFFGPGTRLTVL.